Below are 30 T cell receptor beta chains sequenced from a single sample in a study of blood T cell repertoires in COVID-19. Profiled with immunoSEQ multiplex PCR; TCRdb holds only in-frame clones, not every one. Among 200,000 or so clones listed, about four fifths were seen once. The sequencing sample was made of peripheral blood. Receptors originate from a woman older than 75 with COVID-19, enrolled during active disease.

This clone was seen a single time. This chain connects TRBV4-1 to TRBJ1-2; D is unclear. V lost 1 base, J lost 1 base, and 4 bases lay in between. The germline V gene encodes CDR1 MGHRA and CDR2 YSYEKL. The CDR3 length is 13 residues. This CDR3 is CASSQVNNYGYTF. CDR3 coding DNA: TGCGCCAGCAGCCAAGTTAATAACTATGGCTACACCTTC.

V is TRBV5-1 and J is TRBJ1-1, with TRBD1 matching over 7 bases. The CDR3 sequence is 13 residues long. Trimming cost V 4 bases and J 4 bases; bases outside gene matches: 4. The germline V gene encodes CDR1 SGHRS and CDR2 YFSETQ. The CDR3 loop reads CASSVGGFTEAFF. CDR3 nucleotides: TGCGCCAGCAGCGTAGGGGGCTTCACTGAAGCTTTCTTT.

The chain combines TRBV5-4 with TRBJ1-1, with no clear D. V was cut by 0 bases and J by 4 bases, with 10 bases left in between. Per germline, CDR1 SGHNT and CDR2 YYREEE (reference sequence). This CDR3 has 14 residues. CDR3 residues: CASSLARGSTEAFF. DNA for the CDR3: TGTGCCAGCAGCTTGGCCAGAGGGAGCACTGAAGCTTTCTTT.

The chain is built from TRBV19 and TRBJ1-4, with TRBD1 as a possible D gene (5 bases). CDR1 LNHDA and CDR2 SQIVND come from the germline V gene (reference sequence). This CDR3 is built from 13 residues. Trimming removed 5 bases at V and 5 bases at J, with 9 bases between. The CDR3 protein is CASSGGGNEKLFF. The CDR3 DNA follows: TGTGCCAGTAGTGGGGGGGGAAATGAAAAACTGTTTTTT.

CDR3 loop: CASSGNRDNPYEQYF. DNA for the CDR3: TGCGCCAGCAGCGGGAACAGGGATAATCCCTACGAGCAGTACTTC. The chain joins TRBV5-1 to TRBJ2-7; D might be TRBD1 (6 bases). This CDR3 region has 15 residues. Germline CDR1 reads SGHRS; CDR2 reads YFSETQ. V lost 4 bases and J 2 bases, leaving 16 bases between the germline ends.

The chain carries TRBV6-1 and TRBJ2-3; the D is unclear. V lost 3 bases and J 6 bases, leaving 7 bases between the germline ends. The germline V gene encodes CDR1 MNHNS and CDR2 SASEGT. CDR3 length equals 12 residues. CDR3 bases: TGTGCCAGCAGTGACGAGAAGGATACGCAGTATTTT. Translating gives CASSDEKDTQYF.

The genes are TRBV7-9 and TRBJ2-1, with TRBD2 matching 9 bases. Germline assignment: CDR1 SEHNR and CDR2 FQNEAQ (reference sequence). The CDR3 has 15 residues. V gave up 5 bases and J gave up 5 bases; unmatched junction bases: 7. The CDR3 spells CASSPLGLANNEQFF. The CDR3 DNA reads as TGTGCCAGCAGCCCCCTTGGACTAGCGAACAATGAGCAGTTCTTC.

J is TRBJ2-1 and V is TRBV7-9, with D perhaps TRBD2 (6 bases). Germline CDR1 reads SEHNR; CDR2 reads FQNEAQ (reference sequence). V was clipped by 5 bases and J by 6 bases, with 17 bases between them. This CDR3 contains 15 residues. The CDR3 sequence: CASSATGLRVNEQFF. The CDR3 DNA is TGTGCCAGCAGCGCGACGGGACTTAGAGTCAATGAGCAGTTCTTC.

This sequence joins TRBV7-2 and TRBJ1-2; 10 bases line up with TRBD1. V was pared by 5 bases and J by 2 bases, with 2 bases of the junction left unmatched. The CDR3 runs to 14 residues. CDR1 SGHTA and CDR2 FQGNSA come from the germline V gene. The CDR3 nucleotides read TGTGCCAGCAGCCGGGACAGGGGCAACTATGGCTACACCTTC. This gives the protein CASSRDRGNYGYTF.

This clone appeared once. The genes are TRBV15 and TRBJ1-2, with D tentatively TRBD1 (5 bases). The CDR3 runs to 17 residues. The V gene lost 0 bases and the J gene lost 2 bases, with 16 bases spanning the gap. Germline V gene sequence: CDR1 LNHNV, CDR2 YYDKDF (reference sequence). The CDR3 DNA follows: TGTGCCACCAGCAGAGATTGGGGCCTCCGTTACAACTATGGCTACACCTTC. Protein: CATSRDWGLRYNYGYTF.

The chain is built from TRBV19 and TRBJ1-5, with D unresolved. Trimming shortened V by 5 bases and J by 9 bases, and 11 bases separated the two germline ends. Per the germline V gene, CDR1 is LNHDA and CDR2 is SQIVND (reference sequence). The CDR3 extends over 12 amino acids. The CDR3 DNA reads TGTGCCAGTAGTCTCCAGCGTCGGCCCCAGCATTTT. Encoded protein: CASSLQRRPQHF. Full variable domain (remainder filled in from reference TRBV19 and TRBJ1-5): DGGITQSPKYLFRKEGQNVTLSCEQNLNHDAMYWYRQDPGQGLRLIYYSQIVNDFQKGDIAEGYSVSREKKESFPLTVTSAQKNPTAFYLCASSLQRRPQHFGDGTRLSIL.

This clone was observed once. The V call is TRBV6-5, the J call TRBJ1-1; no reliable D call. Germline V gene sequence: CDR1 MNHEY, CDR2 SVGAGI. Trimming took 1 base from V and 3 from J, leaving 6 bases between them. This CDR3 has 13 amino acids. CDR3 nucleotides: TGTGCCAGCAGTTACTTGAGGGACACTGAAGCTTTCTTT. Protein sequence: CASSYLRDTEAFF.

The V and J genes are TRBV19 and TRBJ1-2, with unresolved D. Germline CDR1 is LNHDA and CDR2 is SQIVND (reference sequence). The length of the CDR3 is 13 residues. The V end lost 3 bases, the J end lost 6 bases, and 11 bases lay between the germline ends. For the CDR3, the DNA is TGTGCCAGTAGTATTGGAGGATCTGATGGCTACACCTTC. Encoded protein: CASSIGGSDGYTF.

This clone occurred many times. The V call is TRBV10-3, the J call TRBJ1-4; 9 bases agree with TRBD1. Losses at the gene ends were 7 bases for V and 8 bases for J; bases not matched to a gene: 8. This CDR3 has 14 amino acids. Germline V gives CDR1 ENHRY, CDR2 SYGVKD. CDR3 coding DNA: TGTGCCATCAAATCGACAGGGGGAAAGGAAAAACTGTTTTTT. Its translation: CAIKSTGGKEKLFF.

The J gene is TRBJ1-4, the V gene TRBV7-9; D is perhaps TRBD1 (6 bases). V shed 1 base and J shed 5 bases, with 14 bases lying between them. The germline CDR1 and CDR2 sequences are SEHNR and FQNEAQ (reference sequence). This CDR3 has 16 residues. The CDR3 reads CASSLGFLGANEKLFF. CDR3 coding DNA: TGTGCCAGCAGCTTAGGCTTCTTGGGGGCAAATGAAAAACTGTTTTTT.

V usage is TRBV5-4 and J usage is TRBJ1-2; no reliable D call. Germline-derived CDR1 and CDR2 are SGHNT and YYREEE (reference sequence). Trimming stripped 4 bases from V and 4 bases from J, with 11 bases between. The CDR3 contains 13 residues. Written as DNA, the CDR3 is TGTGCCAGCAGCCGCCCATACACCTATGGCTACACCTTC. Translating gives CASSRPYTYGYTF.

The chain uses TRBV12-3 or TRBV12-4 and TRBJ2-3, with 7 bases aligning to TRBD1. This CDR3 has 11 amino acids. Losses at the gene ends were 6 bases for V and 11 bases for J; bases not matched to a gene: 5. CDR3 residues: CASRRTGQQYF. CDR3 bases: TGTGCCAGCAGGCGGACAGGACAGCAGTATTTT.

The chain has TRBV12-3 or TRBV12-4 and TRBJ2-5; D may be TRBD1 (5 bases). The CDR3 has 13 amino acids. Trimming removed 6 bases at V and 5 bases at J, with 13 bases between. For the CDR3, the DNA is TGTGCCAGCAGAACCCAGGGTAGCGAGACCCAGTACTTC. Its protein product is CASRTQGSETQYF.

CDR3 region: CASKIGQGGRTEAFF. The CDR3, as DNA: TGTGCCAGCAAAATTGGACAGGGAGGGAGAACTGAAGCTTTCTTT. V usage is TRBV6-6 and J usage is TRBJ1-1; 8 bases line up with TRBD1. CDR3 length: 15 residues. CDR1 is MNHNY and CDR2 is SVGAGI in the germline V gene (reference sequence). The junction had 12 bases not matched to a gene; V was cut back by 7 bases and J by 5 bases.

This chain uses TRBV6-5 with TRBJ2-3; 7 bases line up with TRBD2. Trimming cost V 4 bases and J 9 bases; bases outside gene matches: 16. CDR1 and CDR2 from the germline V gene are MNHEY and SVGAGI. The CDR3 totals 16 residues. CDR3 protein: CASSSPSGAVSLTQYF. In nucleotides, the CDR3 is TGTGCCAGCAGTTCCCCGAGCGGGGCGGTCTCGTTAACGCAGTATTTT.

This chain connects TRBV14 to TRBJ2-2, with a tentative D call TRBD2 (6 bases). The length of the CDR3 is 16 residues. Germline V gene lookup returns CDR1 SGHDN and CDR2 FVKESK. V lost 4 bases and J lost 0, with 12 bases in between. This CDR3 reads CASSLSGGANTGELFF. In DNA form, the CDR3 reads TGTGCCAGCAGCCTCTCCGGCGGGGCGAACACCGGGGAGCTGTTTTTT.

The V call is TRBV18, the J call TRBJ2-1, with 9 bases identical to TRBD2. The V segment lost 5 bases and the J segment 6 bases; nucleotides outside the gene matches: 2. The CDR3 loop spans 13 amino acids. Germline CDR1 is KGHSH and CDR2 is LQKENI. CDR3 nucleotide sequence: TGTGCCAGCTCAGGGGGACTAGCCAATGAGCAGTTCTTC. Its protein product is CASSGGLANEQFF.

This clone appeared a single time. The V gene is TRBV5-4, the J gene TRBJ2-2; 9 bases match TRBD2. This CDR3 region has 14 residues. Trimming took 6 bases from V and 6 from J; bases not matched to a gene: 6. Germline assignment: CDR1 SGHNT and CDR2 YYREEE (reference sequence). DNA for the CDR3: TGTGCCAGCACCTTAGCGGGAGTGGCCGGGGAGCTGTTTTTT. Amino acid sequence: CASTLAGVAGELFF.

The V call is TRBV6-2 or TRBV6-3, the J call TRBJ2-6, with unresolved D. Trimming took 4 bases from V and 0 from J, leaving 19 bases between them. Germline values: CDR1 MNHEY, CDR2 SVGEGT. The CDR3 spans 19 residues. The CDR3 sequence: CASSSPDSSRSSGANVLTF. The CDR3 DNA reads as TGTGCCAGCAGTTCCCCTGACTCCTCCCGGAGCTCTGGGGCCAACGTCCTGACTTTC.

The V and J genes are TRBV27 and TRBJ2-5; 10 nucleotides align to TRBD2. Germline CDR1 and CDR2: MNHEY and SMNVEV (reference sequence). Unmatched junction bases numbered 5, after V lost 5 bases and J lost 2 bases. This CDR3 contains 15 residues. CDR3 DNA: TGTGCCAGCAGTCCGTGGACTAGCGGACAAGAGACCCAGTACTTC. Protein product: CASSPWTSGQETQYF.

CDR3: CASSLGLSGYGYTF. CDR3 in DNA: TGTGCCAGCAGCTTAGGGTTGTCAGGCTATGGCTACACCTTC. This chain connects TRBV7-9 to TRBJ1-2; D ambiguous. CDR3 length: 14 residues. Trimming removed 1 base from V and 4 bases from J, with 10 bases in between. Germline V gives CDR1 SEHNR, CDR2 FQNEAQ (reference sequence).

The rearrangement uses TRBV5-1 and TRBJ2-3, with TRBD1 identical over 11 bases. The CDR3 runs 16 residues. Germline assignment: CDR1 SGHRS and CDR2 YFSETQ. Trimming took 0 bases from V and 5 from J; bases not matched to a gene: 5. The CDR3 DNA is TGCGCCAGCAGCTTGGCTGGACAGGGGGCTGGAGATACGCAGTATTTT. Amino acids: CASSLAGQGAGDTQYF.

This chain links TRBV7-3 with TRBJ1-1; the D is unclear. The germline CDR1 and CDR2 sequences are SGHTA and FQGTGA. V was clipped by 4 bases and J by 3 bases, with 12 bases between them. The CDR3 is 14 residues long. The CDR3 is CASSSSGRHTEAFF. The CDR3 nucleotides are TGTGCCAGCAGCTCGTCTGGGAGACACACTGAAGCTTTCTTT.

The chain combines TRBV28 with TRBJ2-7; D gene uncertain. This CDR3 spans 15 amino acids. Germline values: CDR1 MDHEN, CDR2 SYDVKM. The ends were cut back, 6 bases at V and 7 bases at J, with 22 bases in the middle. The CDR3 nucleotides read TGTGCCAGCAGCCCTTTCGACAAGTACGTACGTGAGCAGTACTTC. Encoded protein: CASSPFDKYVREQYF.

CDR3 protein: CASSVQAAGYTF. As DNA, the CDR3 is TGTGCCAGCAGTGTTCAGGCAGCCGGCTACACCTTC. The chain is built from TRBV2 and TRBJ1-2; no firm D call. The CDR3 loop spans 12 amino acids. The V and J ends lost 4 bases and 8 bases respectively, with 11 bases between them. CDR1 and CDR2 from the germline V gene are SNHLY and FYNNEI.